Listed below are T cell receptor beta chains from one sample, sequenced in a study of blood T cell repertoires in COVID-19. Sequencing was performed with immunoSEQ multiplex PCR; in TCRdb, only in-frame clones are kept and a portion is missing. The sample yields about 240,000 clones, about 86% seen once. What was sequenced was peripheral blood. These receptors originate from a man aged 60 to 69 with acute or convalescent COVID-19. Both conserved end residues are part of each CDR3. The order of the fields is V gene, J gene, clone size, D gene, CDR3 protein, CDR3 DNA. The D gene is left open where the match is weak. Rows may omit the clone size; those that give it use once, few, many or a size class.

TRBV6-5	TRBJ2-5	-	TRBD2	CASSYSMASGETQYF	TGTGCCAGCAGTTACTCGATGGCTAGCGGGGAGACCCAGTACTTC
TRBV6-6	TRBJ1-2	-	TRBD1	CASSYAGTEGYGYTF	TGTGCCAGCAGTTACGCTGGGACAGAGGGGTATGGCTACACCTTC
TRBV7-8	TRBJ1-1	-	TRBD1	CASSPVEGARGTEAFF	TGTGCCAGCAGCCCAGTTGAGGGGGCTCGAGGCACTGAAGCTTTCTTT
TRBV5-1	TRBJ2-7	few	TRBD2	CASSFPLAGDEQYF	TGCGCCAGCAGCTTCCCACTAGCGGGAGACGAGCAGTACTTC
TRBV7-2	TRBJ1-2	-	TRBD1	CASSSDRWNYGYTF	TGTGCCAGCAGCTCGGACAGGTGGAACTATGGCTACACCTTC
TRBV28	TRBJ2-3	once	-	CASSFRGRGGTDTQYF	TGTGCCAGCAGTTTCAGAGGTAGGGGTGGTACAGATACGCAGTATTTT
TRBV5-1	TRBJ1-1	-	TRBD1	CASSAQGEVTEAFF	TGCGCCAGCAGCGCGCAGGGGGAGGTCACTGAAGCTTTCTTT
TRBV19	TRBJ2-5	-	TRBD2	CASSVTSGEETQYF	TGTGCCAGTAGTGTGACTAGCGGGGAAGAGACCCAGTACTTC
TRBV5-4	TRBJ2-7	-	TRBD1	CASSFQGAYEQYF	TGTGCCAGCAGCTTCCAGGGGGCCTACGAGCAGTACTTC
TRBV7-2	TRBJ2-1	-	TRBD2	CASSSGLAYNEQFF	TGTGCCAGCAGCTCCGGACTAGCCTACAATGAGCAGTTCTTC
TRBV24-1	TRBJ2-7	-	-	CATSASGKDGGYEQYF	TGTGCCACCAGTGCCTCAGGGAAGGACGGTGGCTACGAGCAGTACTTC
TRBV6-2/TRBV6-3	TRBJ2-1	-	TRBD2	CASSRIAGGRLNEQFF	TGTGCCAGCAGTCGCATAGCGGGAGGAAGGCTAAATGAGCAGTTCTTC
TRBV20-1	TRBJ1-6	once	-	CSASDLGGLRSPLHF	TGCAGTGCTAGTGACCTCGGGGGTTTGAGGTCACCCCTCCACTTT
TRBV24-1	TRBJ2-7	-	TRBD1	CATSDMDRGIGEQYF	TGTGCCACCAGTGACATGGACAGGGGAATTGGCGAGCAGTACTTC
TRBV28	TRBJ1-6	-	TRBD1	CASSLAGTADSPLHF	TGTGCCAGCAGTCTTGCCGGGACAGCAGACTCACCCCTCCACTTT
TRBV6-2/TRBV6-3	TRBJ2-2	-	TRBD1	CASSLTGAATGELFF	TGTGCCAGCAGTTTAACAGGGGCCGCCACCGGGGAGCTGTTTTTT
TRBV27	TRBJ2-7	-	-	CAAGGQTLRQQYF	TGTGCGGCCGGGGGACAGACCTTAAGGCAGCAGTACTTC
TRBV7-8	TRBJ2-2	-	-	CASSFAGANTGELFF	TGTGCCAGCAGCTTTGCAGGGGCAAACACCGGGGAGCTGTTTTTT
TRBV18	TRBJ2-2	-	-	CASSPRQMNTGELFF	TGTGCCAGCTCACCGAGACAGATGAACACCGGGGAGCTGTTTTTT
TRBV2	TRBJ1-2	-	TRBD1	CASGGQPIRGYTF	TGTGCCAGCGGGGGACAGCCCATCCGCGGCTACACCTTC
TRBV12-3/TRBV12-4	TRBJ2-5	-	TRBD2	CASKGGLGETQYF	TGTGCCAGCAAGGGAGGGCTGGGCGAGACCCAGTACTTC
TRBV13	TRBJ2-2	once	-	CASSLRGPPMEDTGELFF	TGTGCCAGCAGCTTAAGAGGGCCCCCTATGGAGGACACCGGGGAGCTGTTTTTT